These 21 T cell receptor beta chains share one sample of origin, sequenced in a study of T-cell memory formation after mild COVID-19. TCRdb itself ran the 5' RACE reads through MiXCR, one entry per CDR3 protein. This sample yields 300,000 to 350,000 distinct CDR3 sequences, of which 13% to 15% are seen a single time; 20% to 25% belongs to the top ten. The sequencing sample was made of PBMCs or a T cell subset sorted from them (not recorded which). The receptors were sampled from a man aged 18 to 30 who had mild COVID-19 (a few samples of this study predate the infection). Cell type and time point are not known.

This clonotype was picked up one time. The V and J genes are TRBV4-2 and TRBJ1-2; D is undetermined. The CDR3 contains 11 residues. CDR1 and CDR2 from the germline V gene are LGHNA and YNFKEQ. V was clipped by 0 bases and J by 12 bases, with 8 bases between them. The chain's CDR3 is CASSQDARHTF. In DNA form, the CDR3 reads TGTGCCAGCAGCCAAGATGCCAGACACACCTTC.

The sample holds a few counts of this clonotype. This chain connects TRBV19 to TRBJ1-5; 8 nucleotides align to TRBD1. The V segment lost 5 bases and the J segment 4 bases; nucleotides outside the gene matches: 4. The V gene's germline CDR1 is LNHDA and CDR2 SQIVND (reference sequence). The CDR3 is made up of 14 amino acids. The DNA for the CDR3 is TGTGCCAGTAGTCGGGACAGGTTTAATCAGCCCCAGCATTTT. This translates into CASSRDRFNQPQHF. Drawing the rest from reference TRBV19 and TRBJ1-5, the complete variable domain is DGGITQSPKYLFRKEGQNVTLSCEQNLNHDAMYWYRQDPGQGLRLIYYSQIVNDFQKGDIAEGYSVSREKKESFPLTVTSAQKNPTAFYLCASSRDRFNQPQHFGDGTRLSIL.

A few counts support this clonotype. A read error may produce the germline difference seen at one junction end. The chain is built from TRBV7-2 and TRBJ1-1, with TRBD1 as a possible D gene (5 bases). Per the germline V gene, CDR1 is SGHTA and CDR2 is FQGNSA. This CDR3 is built from 14 residues. CDR3 in amino acids: CASSLQVADTQAFF. The CDR3 coding sequence is TGTGCCAGCAGCTTACAGGTCGCGGACACTCAAGCTTTCTTT.

This clonotype was counted between two and nine times. This chain's CDR3 is CSASSAGGTDTQYF. As DNA, the CDR3 is TGCAGTGCTAGCTCAGCGGGGGGCACAGATACGCAGTATTTT. The chain couples TRBV20-1 to TRBJ2-3, with 8 positions matching TRBD2. Germline V lookup: CDR1 DFQATT, CDR2 SNEGSKA (reference sequence). The CDR3 contains 14 residues. The ends lost 3 bases at V and 1 base at J; junction bases unmatched: 3.

This chain joins TRBV25-1 and TRBJ2-7, with D possibly matching TRBD2 (6 bases). This CDR3 comprises 12 residues. Germline CDR1 and CDR2: MGHDK and SYGVNS. V was cut by 10 bases and J by 3 bases, with 13 bases left in between. The CDR3 bases are TGTGCCACCGCGGGACGGAGCTACGAGCAGTACTTC. This codes for CATAGRSYEQYF.

The table lists this clonotype with a few counts. This sequence joins TRBV7-2 and TRBJ1-5, with 8 positions matching TRBD1. The V segment lost 4 bases and the J segment 0 bases; nucleotides outside the gene matches: 2. This CDR3 comprises 15 residues. CDR1 is SGHTA and CDR2 is FQGNSA in the germline V gene. This CDR3 is CASSWTGNSNQPQHF. The DNA for the CDR3 is TGTGCCAGCAGCTGGACAGGGAATAGCAATCAGCCCCAGCATTTT.

This clonotype was seen more than once but under ten times. V is TRBV6-5 and J is TRBJ1-1; TRBD1 agrees at 7 bases. The length of the CDR3 is 15 residues. CDR1 is MNHEY and CDR2 is SVGAGI in the germline V gene. Losses at the gene ends were 6 bases for V and 2 bases for J; bases not matched to a gene: 9. CDR3 sequence reads: CASSYQQGLNTEAFF. In DNA form, the CDR3 reads TGTGCCAGCAGCTACCAACAGGGGCTTAACACTGAAGCTTTCTTT.

This clonotype was counted only a few times. The chain uses TRBV7-9 and TRBJ2-7; TRBD2 matches at 12 bases. With V trimmed by 5 bases and J by 4 bases, 12 bases remained unmatched. This CDR3 has 17 residues. The germline V gene encodes CDR1 SEHNR and CDR2 FQNEAQ (reference sequence). CDR3 loop: CASSSTSGGHGAYEQYF. CDR3 nucleotides: TGTGCCAGCAGCAGTACTAGCGGGGGGCACGGAGCTTACGAGCAGTACTTC.

This clonotype has only a few counts. The chain joins TRBV5-1 to TRBJ1-2, with TRBD1 matching 7 bases. CDR3 size: 16 residues. Germline V lookup: CDR1 SGHRS, CDR2 YFSETQ. J lost 6 bases, V lost 4 bases, and 15 bases had no gene match. In nucleotides, the CDR3 is TGCGCCAGCAGCCCTCAGACAGGGTCTTCTTCGGATGGCTACACCTTC. Its translation is CASSPQTGSSSDGYTF. The full variable domain, with the rest looked up from reference TRBV5-1 and TRBJ1-2, is KAGVTQTPRYLIKTRGQQVTLSCSPISGHRSVSWYQQTPGQGLQFLFEYFSETQRNKGNFPGRFSGRQFSNSRSEMNVSTLELGDSALYLCASSPQTGSSSDGYTFGSGTRLTVV.

J is TRBJ2-1 and V is TRBV27; TRBD1 aligns across 7 bases. The germline V gene encodes CDR1 MNHEY and CDR2 SMNVEV (reference sequence). Losses at the gene ends were 6 bases for V and 3 bases for J; bases not matched to a gene: 14. The CDR3 covers 17 residues. CDR3 coding DNA: TGTGCCAGCAGCCCTCTCCCAGGGGGTAAGAGCTACAATGAGCAGTTCTTC. Its translation: CASSPLPGGKSYNEQFF.

The genes are TRBV19 and TRBJ2-2, with 10 nucleotides matching TRBD1. CDR3 length: 16 residues. CDR1 is LNHDA and CDR2 is SQIVND in the germline V gene (reference sequence). V shed 7 bases, J shed 4 bases, and the junction held 9 bases outside the gene matches. CDR3 amino acids: CASTSLGQGTTGELFF. DNA of the CDR3: TGTGCCAGTACCTCGTTGGGACAGGGGACCACCGGGGAGCTGTTTTTT.

Many counts were recorded for this clonotype. V usage is TRBV7-2 and J usage is TRBJ2-3; 10 bases fit TRBD2. Germline V gene sequence: CDR1 SGHTA, CDR2 FQGNSA. The CDR3 sequence is 16 residues long. With V trimmed by 1 base and J by 2 bases, 3 bases remained unmatched. For the CDR3, the DNA is TGTGCCAGCAGCTTAGGAAGCGGGGGGGTCACAGATACGCAGTATTTT. It translates to CASSLGSGGVTDTQYF.

This clonotype was seen repeatedly, ten times or more. The chain joins TRBV6-1 to TRBJ2-2, with D hard to call. V lost 7 bases and J 4 bases, leaving 7 bases between the germline ends. Looked up from germline, CDR1 is MNHNS and CDR2 is SASEGT. The CDR3 is made up of 12 amino acids. DNA for the CDR3: TGTGCCAGCACCAGTTCCACCGGGGAGCTGTTTTTT. Protein sequence: CASTSSTGELFF.

A few counts support this clonotype. The rearrangement links TRBV7-2 to TRBJ2-1; 10 nucleotides agree with TRBD2. Germline V gives CDR1 SGHTA, CDR2 FQGNSA. The CDR3 consists of 15 residues. The V segment lost 6 bases and the J segment 9 bases; nucleotides outside the gene matches: 11. In DNA, the CDR3 is TGTGCCAGCAGACTCCTAGCGGGGGCGATGAGTGAGCAGTTCTTC. Protein product: CASRLLAGAMSEQFF.

The J gene is TRBJ1-1, the V gene TRBV11-2, with D possibly matching TRBD1 (6 bases). Germline V CDR1 and CDR2: SGHAT, FQNNGV. This CDR3 is 15 amino acids long. V shed 1 base and J shed 0 bases, with 9 bases lying between them. This CDR3 is CASSLGSGVNTEAFF. The CDR3 coding sequence is TGTGCCAGCAGCTTAGGATCAGGGGTGAACACTGAAGCTTTCTTT.

The chain combines TRBV5-1 with TRBJ2-3; 10 bases agree with TRBD2. The CDR3 extends over 16 amino acids. Germline trimming cut 0 bases from V and 4 bases from J; bases unmatched to any gene: 5. The germline V gene has CDR1 SGHRS and CDR2 YFSETQ. CDR3 in amino acids: CASSLDLAGGPDTQYF. In DNA, the CDR3 is TGCGCCAGCAGCTTGGATTTAGCGGGGGGCCCAGATACGCAGTATTTT.

The rearrangement uses TRBV20-1 and TRBJ2-5, with D tentatively TRBD1 (6 bases). This CDR3 has 13 amino acids. Trimming cost V 3 bases and J 5 bases, with 13 bases left between them. CDR1 is DFQATT, CDR2 SNEGSKA, per germline (reference sequence). CDR3 in DNA: TGCAGTGCTAGCCAGGGGCCGCGTGAGACCCAGTACTTC. It encodes CSASQGPRETQYF.

A few counts support this clonotype. This sequence joins TRBV28 and TRBJ1-2; D not certain. This CDR3 has 8 residues. V was pared by 8 bases and J by 14 bases, with 9 bases between. CDR1 and CDR2 (germline): MDHEN, SYDVKM. CDR3 amino acids: CASPGGTF. In nucleotides, the CDR3 is TGTGCCAGCCCTGGAGGTACCTTC.

V and J are TRBV6-5 and TRBJ1-2; 10 nucleotides agree with TRBD1. CDR1 and CDR2 from the germline V gene are MNHEY and SVGAGI. After removal of 3 bases from V and 1 base from J, the junction contained 11 bases not matched to a gene. The CDR3 spans 18 residues. CDR3 region: CASSYYLPGTGDNYGYTF. The CDR3 region has the DNA TGTGCCAGCAGTTATTACCTACCCGGGACAGGGGATAACTATGGCTACACCTTC.

This clonotype was detected only a few times. The chain recombines TRBV4-3 with TRBJ2-5; D uncertain. CDR3 length equals 15 residues. The V end lost 1 base, the J end lost 7 bases, and 16 bases lay between the germline ends. Germline V lookup: CDR1 LGHNA, CDR2 YSLEER. The CDR3 loop reads CASSQAPGPVVTQYF. CDR3 bases: TGCGCCAGCAGCCAAGCCCCCGGCCCGGTCGTGACCCAGTACTTC.

The chain uses TRBV5-1 and TRBJ2-6, with D unclear. The V gene's germline CDR1 is SGHRS and CDR2 YFSETQ. V lost 3 bases and J 0 bases, leaving 7 bases between the germline ends. This CDR3 contains 15 residues. The CDR3 sequence is CASSSVNSGANVLTF. CDR3 DNA: TGCGCCAGCAGCTCAGTTAACTCTGGGGCCAACGTCCTGACTTTC.